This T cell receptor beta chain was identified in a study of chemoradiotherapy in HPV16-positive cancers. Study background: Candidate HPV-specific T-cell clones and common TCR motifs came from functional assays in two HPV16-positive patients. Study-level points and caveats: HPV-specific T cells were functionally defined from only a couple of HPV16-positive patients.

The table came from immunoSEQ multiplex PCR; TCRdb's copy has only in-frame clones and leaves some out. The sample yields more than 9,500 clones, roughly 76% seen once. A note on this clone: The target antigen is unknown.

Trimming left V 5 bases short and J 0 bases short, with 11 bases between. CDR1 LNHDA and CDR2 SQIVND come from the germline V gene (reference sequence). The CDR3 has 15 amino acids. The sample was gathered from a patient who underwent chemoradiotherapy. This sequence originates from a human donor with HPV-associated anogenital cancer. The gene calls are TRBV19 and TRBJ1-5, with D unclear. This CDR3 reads CASSQGRYSNQPQHF. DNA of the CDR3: TGTGCCAGTAGTCAAGGGAGATATAGCAATCAGCCCCAGCATTTT. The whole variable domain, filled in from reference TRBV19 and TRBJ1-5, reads DGGITQSPKYLFRKEGQNVTLSCEQNLNHDAMYWYRQDPGQGLRLIYYSQIVNDFQKGDIAEGYSVSREKKESFPLTVTSAQKNPTAFYLCASSQGRYSNQPQHFGDGTRLSIL.